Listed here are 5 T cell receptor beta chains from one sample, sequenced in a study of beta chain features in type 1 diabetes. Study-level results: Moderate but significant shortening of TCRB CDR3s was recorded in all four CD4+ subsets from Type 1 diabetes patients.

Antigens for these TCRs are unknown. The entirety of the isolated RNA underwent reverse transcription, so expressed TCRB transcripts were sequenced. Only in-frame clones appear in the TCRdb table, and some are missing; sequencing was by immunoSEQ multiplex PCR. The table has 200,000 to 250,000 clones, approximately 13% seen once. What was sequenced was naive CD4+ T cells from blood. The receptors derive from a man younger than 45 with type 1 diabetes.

CDR3 coding DNA: TGCGCCAGCAGCCCGCCGGGAGCGGGCCCCTACGAGCAGTACTTC. Translating gives CASSPPGAGPYEQYF. The gene calls are TRBV5-1 and TRBJ2-7; possible D gene TRBD2, 6 bases. This CDR3 has 15 amino acids. V was trimmed by 4 bases and J by 2 bases, leaving 16 bases between them. CDR1 is SGHRS, CDR2 YFSETQ, per germline.

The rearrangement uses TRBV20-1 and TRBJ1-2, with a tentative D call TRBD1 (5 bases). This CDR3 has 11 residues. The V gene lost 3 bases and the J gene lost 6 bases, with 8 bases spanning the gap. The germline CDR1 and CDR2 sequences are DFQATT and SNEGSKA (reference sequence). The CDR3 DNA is TGCAGTGCTAGCGGGGGGGATGGCTACACCTTC. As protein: CSASGGDGYTF.

The CDR3 sequence is CASSLSGGQPQHF. The CDR3 coding sequence is TGTGCCAGCAGCTTATCCGGAGGTCAGCCCCAGCATTTT. The chain uses TRBV7-9 and TRBJ1-5; D remains unclear. This CDR3 spans 13 amino acids. CDR1 and CDR2 (germline): SEHNR, FQNEAQ (reference sequence). The V and J ends lost 2 bases and 6 bases respectively, with 8 bases between them.

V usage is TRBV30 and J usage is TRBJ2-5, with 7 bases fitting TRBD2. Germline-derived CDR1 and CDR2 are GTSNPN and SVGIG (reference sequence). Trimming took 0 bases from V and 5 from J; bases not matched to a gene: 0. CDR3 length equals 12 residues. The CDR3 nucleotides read TGTGCCTGGAGTGTACTAGCGGAGACCCAGTACTTC. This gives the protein CAWSVLAETQYF.

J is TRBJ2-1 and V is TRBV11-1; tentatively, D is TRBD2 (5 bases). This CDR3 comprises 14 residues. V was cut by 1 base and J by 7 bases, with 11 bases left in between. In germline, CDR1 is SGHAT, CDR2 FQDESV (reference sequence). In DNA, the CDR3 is TGTGCCAGCAGCTTAGAGAGGGCCCAAAATGAGCAGTTCTTC. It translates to CASSLERAQNEQFF.